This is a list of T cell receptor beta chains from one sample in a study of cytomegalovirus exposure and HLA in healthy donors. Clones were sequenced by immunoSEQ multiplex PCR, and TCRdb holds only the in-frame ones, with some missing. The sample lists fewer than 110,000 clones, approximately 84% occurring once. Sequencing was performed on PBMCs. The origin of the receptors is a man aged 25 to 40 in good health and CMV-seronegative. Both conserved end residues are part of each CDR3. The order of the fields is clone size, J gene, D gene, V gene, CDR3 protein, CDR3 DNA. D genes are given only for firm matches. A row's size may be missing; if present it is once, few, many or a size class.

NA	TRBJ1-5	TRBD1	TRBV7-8	CASSAGTGGFNDNQPQHF	TGTGCCAGCAGCGCAGGGACAGGGGGCTTTAACGACAATCAGCCCCAGCATTTT
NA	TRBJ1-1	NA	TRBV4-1	CASSQRMGSTEAFF	TGCGCCAGCAGCCAAAGAATGGGCAGCACTGAAGCTTTCTTT
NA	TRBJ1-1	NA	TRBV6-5	CASSRDFDLGTEAFF	TGTGCCAGCAGCCGTGACTTCGACCTAGGCACTGAAGCTTTCTTT
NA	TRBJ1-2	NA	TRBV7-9	CASSPVSQGNGYTF	TGTGCCAGCAGCCCTGTCTCTCAGGGTAACGGCTACACCTTC
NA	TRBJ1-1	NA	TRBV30	CAWSVLGPPTEAFF	TGTGCCTGGAGTGTGCTGGGGCCTCCTACTGAAGCTTTCTTT
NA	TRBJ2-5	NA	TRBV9	CASSVEDGVGWTQYF	TGTGCCAGCAGCGTAGAGGATGGAGTAGGATGGACCCAGTACTTC
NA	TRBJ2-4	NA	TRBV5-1	CASSLSPVGVRAKNIQYF	TGCGCCAGCAGCTTGAGCCCGGTCGGGGTTCGGGCCAAAAACATTCAGTACTTC
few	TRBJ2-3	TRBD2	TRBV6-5	CASSYFRTSGGTQYF	TGTGCCAGCAGTTACTTTAGGACTAGCGGGGGTACGCAGTATTTT
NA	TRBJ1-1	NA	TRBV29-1	CSVPREQGVGNEAFF	TGCAGCGTTCCCCGGGAGCAGGGCGTAGGGAATGAAGCTTTCTTT
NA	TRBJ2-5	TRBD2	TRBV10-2	CASTRSREVGETQYF	TGCGCCAGCACCCGCTCCCGGGAGGTGGGCGAGACCCAGTACTTC
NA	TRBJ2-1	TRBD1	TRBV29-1	CSARDRVTEQFF	TGCAGCGCCCGGGACAGGGTTACTGAGCAGTTCTTC
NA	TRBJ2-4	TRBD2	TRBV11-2	CASSLGRGGIQYF	TGTGCCAGCAGCTTAGGGCGGGGGGGGATTCAGTACTTC
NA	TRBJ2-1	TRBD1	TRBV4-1	CASSHLTGNNEQFF	TGCGCCAGCAGCCACTTGACAGGGAATAATGAGCAGTTCTTC
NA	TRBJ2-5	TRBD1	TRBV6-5	CATLLGTGVQGTQYF	TGTGCCACCCTCCTCGGGACAGGGGTCCAGGGGACCCAGTACTTC
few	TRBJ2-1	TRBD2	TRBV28	CASSGLAGYNEQFF	TGTGCCAGCAGTGGACTAGCGGGATACAATGAGCAGTTCTTC
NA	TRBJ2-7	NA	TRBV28	CARAEPYEQYF	TGTGCCAGGGCGGAGCCCTACGAGCAGTACTTC
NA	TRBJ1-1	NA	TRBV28	CASSSQGQRSEAFF	TGTGCCAGCAGTTCTCAGGGGCAAAGGAGTGAAGCTTTCTTT